One and the same sample provided the 9 T cell receptor beta chains below, sequenced in a study of T cells in Graves' hyperthyroidism and ophthalmopathy. RNA transcripts yielded amplified TCR beta CDR3 regions. The primer set for the first-round RT-PCR of the TCR CDR3 was HTBI. One entry per CDR3 protein results from TCRdb running MiXCR on the multiplex PCR reads. The data contain over 450,000 distinct CDR3 sequences, 15% to 20% of them singletons. Sequencing input: blood. The receptors derive from a young woman with Graves' ophthalmopathy.

The table lists this clonotype with many counts. This chain links TRBV28 with TRBJ2-4; 11 nucleotides align to TRBD1. This CDR3 has 15 amino acids. With V trimmed by 1 base and J by 9 bases, 5 bases remained unmatched. Germline V gene data show CDR1 as MDHEN and CDR2 as SYDVKM. CDR3 protein: CASSLSGQGVGIQYF. The CDR3 DNA is TGTGCCAGCAGTTTATCGGGACAGGGGGTAGGCATTCAGTACTTC.

In its sample, this clonotype was seen many times. This sequence joins TRBV6-1 and TRBJ2-2; D remains unclear. CDR3 size: 12 residues. Germline V gene data show CDR1 as MNHNS and CDR2 as SASEGT. Trimming removed 8 bases from V and 6 bases from J, with 10 bases in between. CDR3 residues: CASQEVPGELFF. The CDR3 nucleotides read TGTGCCAGCCAAGAGGTTCCCGGGGAGCTGTTTTTT.

This clonotype was detected a few times. The chain employs TRBV6-1 and TRBJ1-4; D not certain. The CDR3 is 16 residues long. V was shortened by 6 bases and J by 0 bases, with 14 bases between the two germline ends. Germline-derived CDR1 and CDR2 are MNHNS and SASEGT. CDR3 sequence reads: CASRGGRSATNEKLFF. The DNA of the CDR3 is TGTGCCAGCAGGGGAGGGAGGTCGGCAACTAATGAAAAACTGTTTTTT.

The CDR3 region has the DNA TGTGCCAGCAGCCAAGCAAGGTTCAGGGGTGTCGGGGAGCTGTTTTTT. It is translated as CASSQARFRGVGELFF. V usage is TRBV4-2 and J usage is TRBJ2-2; maybe TRBD1 (6 bases). V dropped 1 base and J dropped 7 bases, with 16 bases sitting between them. The CDR3 contains 16 residues. Germline-derived CDR1 and CDR2 are LGHNA and YNFKEQ.

This clonotype was recorded at least ten times. This chain joins TRBV6-2 or TRBV6-3 and TRBJ2-7; D gene unclear. Germline V gives CDR1 MNHEY, CDR2 SVGEGT. CDR3 length: 13 amino acids. Trimming cost V 6 bases and J 5 bases, with 14 bases left between them. In nucleotides, the CDR3 is TGTGCCAGCAGCCGTAGACCGGCCGACGAGCAGTACTTC. Translation: CASSRRPADEQYF.

This chain links TRBV5-6 with TRBJ1-1; D gene ambiguous. The ends were cut back, 2 bases at V and 6 bases at J, with 11 bases in the middle. The CDR3 runs to 13 residues. CDR1 is SGHDT and CDR2 is YYEEEE in the germline V gene. This chain's CDR3 is CASSFQVKAEAFF. Here the CDR3 DNA reads TGTGCCAGCAGCTTTCAGGTTAAGGCTGAAGCTTTCTTT.

In this sample, this clonotype turned up many times. The chain joins TRBV20-1 to TRBJ1-6, with TRBD1 matching over 7 bases. The junction had 8 bases not matched to a gene; V was cut back by 5 bases and J by 7 bases. Germline V gene sequence: CDR1 DFQATT, CDR2 SNEGSKA (reference sequence). The CDR3 loop spans 14 amino acids. The CDR3 protein is CSAGLGQPNSPLHF. The CDR3 DNA sequence: TGCAGTGCTGGGTTGGGACAGCCGAATTCACCCCTCCACTTT.

This clonotype was seen ten or more times. In DNA, the CDR3 is TGTGCCAGCAGCCAACAGGGGCCAGCCTACGAGCAGTACTTC. Encoded protein: CASSQQGPAYEQYF. The V and J genes are TRBV3-1 and TRBJ2-7, with a tentative D call TRBD1 (6 bases). Germline-derived CDR1 and CDR2 are LGHDT and YNNKEL (reference sequence). V was shortened by 2 bases and J by 2 bases, with 10 bases between the two germline ends. This CDR3 comprises 14 residues.

This clonotype has more than one count but fewer than ten. The chain combines TRBV7-9 with TRBJ2-7, with D perhaps matching TRBD1 (5 bases). The CDR3 is made up of 15 amino acids. From germline, CDR1 is SEHNR and CDR2 FQNEAQ (reference sequence). V was shortened by 5 bases and J by 5 bases, with 19 bases between the two germline ends. The CDR3 sequence is CASSQKDSFGDEQYF. The CDR3 DNA follows: TGTGCCAGCAGCCAAAAAGACAGTTTTGGAGACGAGCAGTACTTC.